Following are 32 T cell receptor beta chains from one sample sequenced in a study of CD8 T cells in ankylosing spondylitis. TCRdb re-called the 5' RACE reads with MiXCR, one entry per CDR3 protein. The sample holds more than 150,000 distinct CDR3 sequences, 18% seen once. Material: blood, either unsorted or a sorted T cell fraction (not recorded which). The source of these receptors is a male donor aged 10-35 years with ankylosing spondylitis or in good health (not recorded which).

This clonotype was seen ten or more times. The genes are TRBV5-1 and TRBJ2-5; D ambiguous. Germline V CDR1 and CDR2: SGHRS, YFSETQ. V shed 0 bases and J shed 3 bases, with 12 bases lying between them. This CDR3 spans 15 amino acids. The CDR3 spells CASSLEWGPKETQYF. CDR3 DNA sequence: TGCGCCAGCAGCTTGGAATGGGGTCCGAAAGAGACCCAGTACTTC.

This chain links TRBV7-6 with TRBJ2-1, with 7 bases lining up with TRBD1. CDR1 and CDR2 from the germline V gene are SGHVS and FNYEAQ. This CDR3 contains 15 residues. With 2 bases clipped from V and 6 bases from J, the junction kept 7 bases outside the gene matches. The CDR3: CASSLNRGFGNEQFF. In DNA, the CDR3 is TGTGCCAGCAGCTTAAACAGGGGTTTTGGCAATGAGCAGTTCTTC.

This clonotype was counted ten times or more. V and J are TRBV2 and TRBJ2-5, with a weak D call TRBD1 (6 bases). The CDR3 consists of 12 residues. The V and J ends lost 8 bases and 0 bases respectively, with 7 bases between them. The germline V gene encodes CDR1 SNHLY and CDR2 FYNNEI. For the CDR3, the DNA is TGTGCCAGCGCAGGGGACCAAGAGACCCAGTACTTC. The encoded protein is CASAGDQETQYF.

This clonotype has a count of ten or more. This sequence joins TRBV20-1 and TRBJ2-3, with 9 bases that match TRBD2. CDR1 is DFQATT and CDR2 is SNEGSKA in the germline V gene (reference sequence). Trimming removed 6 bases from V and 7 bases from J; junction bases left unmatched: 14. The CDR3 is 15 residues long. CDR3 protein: CSATPGLAGAHTQYF. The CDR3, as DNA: TGCAGTGCCACCCCGGGACTAGCTGGCGCACATACGCAGTATTTT.

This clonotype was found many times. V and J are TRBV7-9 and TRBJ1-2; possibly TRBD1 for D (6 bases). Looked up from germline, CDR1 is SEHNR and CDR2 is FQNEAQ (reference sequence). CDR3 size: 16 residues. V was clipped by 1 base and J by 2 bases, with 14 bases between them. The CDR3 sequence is CASSLERAGANYGYTF. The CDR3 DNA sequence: TGTGCCAGCAGCTTAGAGCGCGCGGGGGCAAACTATGGCTACACCTTC.

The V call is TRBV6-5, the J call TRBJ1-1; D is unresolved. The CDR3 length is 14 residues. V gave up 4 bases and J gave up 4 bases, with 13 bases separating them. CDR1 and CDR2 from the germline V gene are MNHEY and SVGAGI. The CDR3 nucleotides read TGTGCCAGCAGTTTTGGCCTCGGAGGCACTGAAGCTTTCTTT. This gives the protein CASSFGLGGTEAFF.

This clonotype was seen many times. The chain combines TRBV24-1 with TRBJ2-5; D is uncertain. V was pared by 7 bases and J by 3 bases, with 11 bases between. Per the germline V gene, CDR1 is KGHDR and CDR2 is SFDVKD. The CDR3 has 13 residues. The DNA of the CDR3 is TGTGCCACCAGCACAACCAACGAAGAGACCCAGTACTTC. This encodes CATSTTNEETQYF.

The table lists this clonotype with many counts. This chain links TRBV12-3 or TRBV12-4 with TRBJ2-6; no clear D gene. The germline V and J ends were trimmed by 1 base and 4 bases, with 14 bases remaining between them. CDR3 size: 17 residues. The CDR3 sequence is CASSLGAGRTGANVLTF. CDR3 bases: TGTGCCAGCAGTTTAGGGGCAGGTCGGACCGGGGCCAACGTCCTGACTTTC.

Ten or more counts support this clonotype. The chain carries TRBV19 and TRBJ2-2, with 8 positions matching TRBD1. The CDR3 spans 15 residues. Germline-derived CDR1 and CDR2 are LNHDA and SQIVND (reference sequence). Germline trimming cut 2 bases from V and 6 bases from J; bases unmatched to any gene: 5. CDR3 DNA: TGTGCCAGTAGTATAAACCCGACAGGGGCCGGGGAGCTGTTTTTT. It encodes CASSINPTGAGELFF.

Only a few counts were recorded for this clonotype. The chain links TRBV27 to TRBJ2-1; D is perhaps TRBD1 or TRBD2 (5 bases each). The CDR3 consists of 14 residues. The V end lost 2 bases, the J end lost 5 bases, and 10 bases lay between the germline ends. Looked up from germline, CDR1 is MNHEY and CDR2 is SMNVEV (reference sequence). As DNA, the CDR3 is TGTGCCAGCAGTTTAAGGGACCCAGACAATGAGCAGTTCTTC. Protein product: CASSLRDPDNEQFF.

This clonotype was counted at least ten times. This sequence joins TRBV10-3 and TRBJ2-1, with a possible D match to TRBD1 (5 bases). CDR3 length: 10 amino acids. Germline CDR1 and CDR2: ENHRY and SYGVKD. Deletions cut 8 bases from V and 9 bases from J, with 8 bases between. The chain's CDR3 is CAIGAGEQFF. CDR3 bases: TGTGCCATCGGGGCTGGTGAGCAGTTCTTC.

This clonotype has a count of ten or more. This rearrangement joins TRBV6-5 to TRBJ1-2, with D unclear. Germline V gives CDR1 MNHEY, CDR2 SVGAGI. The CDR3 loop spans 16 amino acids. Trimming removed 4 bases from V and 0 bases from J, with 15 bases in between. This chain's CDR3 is CASSSRSQASNYGYTF. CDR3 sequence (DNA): TGTGCCAGCAGTTCCCGGTCCCAGGCGTCTAACTATGGCTACACCTTC.

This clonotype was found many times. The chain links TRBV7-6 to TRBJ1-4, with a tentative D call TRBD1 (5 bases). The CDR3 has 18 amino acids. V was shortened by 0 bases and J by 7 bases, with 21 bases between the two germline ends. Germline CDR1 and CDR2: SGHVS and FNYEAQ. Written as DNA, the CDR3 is TGTGCCAGCAGCTTAGCGGAGAGACAGCCCTCAATAGGTGAAAAACTGTTTTTT. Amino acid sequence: CASSLAERQPSIGEKLFF.

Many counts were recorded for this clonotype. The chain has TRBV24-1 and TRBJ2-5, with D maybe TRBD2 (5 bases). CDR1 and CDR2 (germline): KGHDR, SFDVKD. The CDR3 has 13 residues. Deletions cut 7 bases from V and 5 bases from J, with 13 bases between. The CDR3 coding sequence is TGTGCCACCAGGGCCCCCGGGGATGAGACCCAGTACTTC. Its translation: CATRAPGDETQYF.

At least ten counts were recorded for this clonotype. CDR3 in amino acids: CSAGTTGLLSYEQYF. Written as DNA, the CDR3 is TGCAGTGCTGGAACTACAGGGCTTCTCTCCTACGAGCAGTACTTC. The genes are TRBV20-1 and TRBJ2-7; D might be TRBD1 (6 bases). V lost 5 bases and J 0 bases, leaving 17 bases between the germline ends. The length of the CDR3 is 15 residues. Germline CDR1 DFQATT, CDR2 SNEGSKA (reference sequence).

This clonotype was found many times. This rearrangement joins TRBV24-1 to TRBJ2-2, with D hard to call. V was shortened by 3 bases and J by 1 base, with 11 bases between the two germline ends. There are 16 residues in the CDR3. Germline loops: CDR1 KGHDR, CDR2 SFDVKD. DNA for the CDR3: TGTGCCACCAGTGATCGACTGATAAGGAACACCGGGGAGCTGTTTTTT. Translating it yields CATSDRLIRNTGELFF.

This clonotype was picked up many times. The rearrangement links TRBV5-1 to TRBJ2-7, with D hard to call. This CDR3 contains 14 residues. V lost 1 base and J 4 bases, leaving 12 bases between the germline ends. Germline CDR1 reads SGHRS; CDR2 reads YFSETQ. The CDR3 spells CASSLQTDGYEQYF. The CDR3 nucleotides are TGCGCCAGCAGCTTGCAGACGGACGGTTACGAGCAGTACTTC.

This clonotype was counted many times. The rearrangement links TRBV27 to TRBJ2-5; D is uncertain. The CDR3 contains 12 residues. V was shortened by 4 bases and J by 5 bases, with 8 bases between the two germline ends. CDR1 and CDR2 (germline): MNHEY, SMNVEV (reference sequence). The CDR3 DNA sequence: TGTGCCAGCAGTTCAGTAGGGGAGACCCAGTACTTC. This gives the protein CASSSVGETQYF.

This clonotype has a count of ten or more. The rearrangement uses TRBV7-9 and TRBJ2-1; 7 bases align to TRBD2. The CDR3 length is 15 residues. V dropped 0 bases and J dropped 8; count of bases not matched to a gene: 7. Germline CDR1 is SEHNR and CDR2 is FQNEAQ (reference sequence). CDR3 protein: CASSLARESGDEQFF. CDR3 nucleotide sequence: TGTGCCAGCAGCTTAGCGCGGGAGAGCGGGGATGAGCAGTTCTTC. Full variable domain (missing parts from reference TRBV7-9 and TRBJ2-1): DTGVSQNPRHKITKRGQNVTFRCDPISEHNRLYWYRQTLGQGPEFLTYFQNEAQLEKSRLLSDRFSAERPKGSFSTLEIQRTEQGDSAMYLCASSLARESGDEQFFGPGTRLTVL.

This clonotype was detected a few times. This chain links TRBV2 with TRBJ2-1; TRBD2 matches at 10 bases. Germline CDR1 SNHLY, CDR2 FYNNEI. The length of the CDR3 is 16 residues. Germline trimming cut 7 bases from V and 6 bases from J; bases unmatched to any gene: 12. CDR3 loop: CASKGLAGDRVNEQFF. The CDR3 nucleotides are TGTGCCAGCAAGGGCCTAGCGGGAGATAGGGTCAATGAGCAGTTCTTC.

The CDR3 is CASSRGPYEQYV. The CDR3 nucleotides are TGTGCCAGCTCTCGTGGACCCTACGAGCAGTACGTC. V usage is TRBV18 and J usage is TRBJ2-7; D not resolved. The germline V gene encodes CDR1 KGHSH and CDR2 LQKENI. V lost 6 bases to trimming and J lost 2 bases, with 8 bases between them. The CDR3 runs to 12 residues.

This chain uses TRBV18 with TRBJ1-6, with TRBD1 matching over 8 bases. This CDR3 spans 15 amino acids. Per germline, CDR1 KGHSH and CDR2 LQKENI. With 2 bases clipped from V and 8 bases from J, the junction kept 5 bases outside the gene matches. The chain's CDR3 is CASSPKQGEDSPLHF. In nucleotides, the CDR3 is TGTGCCAGCTCACCAAAACAGGGGGAGGATTCACCCCTCCACTTT. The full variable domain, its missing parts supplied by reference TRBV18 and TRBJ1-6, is NAGVMQNPRHLVRRRGQEARLRCSPMKGHSHVYWYRQLPEEGLKFMVYLQKENIIDESGMPKERFSAEFPKEGPSILRIQQVVRGDSAAYFCASSPKQGEDSPLHFGNGTRLTVT.

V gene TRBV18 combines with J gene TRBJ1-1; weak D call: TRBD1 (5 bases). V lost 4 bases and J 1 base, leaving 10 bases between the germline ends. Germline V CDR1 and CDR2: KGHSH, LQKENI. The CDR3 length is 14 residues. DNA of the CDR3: TGTGCCAGCTCACTCGGACATACGAACACTGAAGCTTTCTTT. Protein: CASSLGHTNTEAFF.

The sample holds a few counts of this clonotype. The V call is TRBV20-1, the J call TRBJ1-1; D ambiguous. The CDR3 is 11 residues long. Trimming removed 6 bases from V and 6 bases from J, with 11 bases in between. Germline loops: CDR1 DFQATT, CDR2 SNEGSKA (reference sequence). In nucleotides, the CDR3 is TGCAGTGCAGAGGGTGGGCCTGAAGCTTTCTTT. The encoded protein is CSAEGGPEAFF.

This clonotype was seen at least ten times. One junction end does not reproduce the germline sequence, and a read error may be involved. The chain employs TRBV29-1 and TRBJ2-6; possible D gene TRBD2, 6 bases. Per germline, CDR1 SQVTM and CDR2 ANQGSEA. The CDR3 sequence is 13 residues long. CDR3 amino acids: CSVGGTGANVLTF. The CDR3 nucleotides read TGCAGCGTTGGGGGGACTGGGGCCAACGTCCTGACCTTC.

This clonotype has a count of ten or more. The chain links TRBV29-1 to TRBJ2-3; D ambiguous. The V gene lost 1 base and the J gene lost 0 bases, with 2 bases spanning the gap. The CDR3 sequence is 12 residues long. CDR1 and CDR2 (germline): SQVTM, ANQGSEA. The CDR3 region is CSVEGSTDTQYF. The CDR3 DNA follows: TGCAGCGTTGAAGGAAGCACAGATACGCAGTATTTT.

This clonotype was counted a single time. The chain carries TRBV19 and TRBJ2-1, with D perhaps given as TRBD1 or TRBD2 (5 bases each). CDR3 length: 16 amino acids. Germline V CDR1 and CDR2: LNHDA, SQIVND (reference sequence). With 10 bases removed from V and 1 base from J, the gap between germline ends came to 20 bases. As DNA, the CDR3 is TGTGCCACCGCTTTGGGACGGCCCGTGTCCTACAATGAGCAGTTCTTC. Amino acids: CATALGRPVSYNEQFF. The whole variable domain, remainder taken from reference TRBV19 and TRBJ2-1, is DGGITQSPKYLFRKEGQNVTLSCEQNLNHDAMYWYRQDPGQGLRLIYYSQIVNDFQKGDIAEGYSVSREKKESFPLTVTSAQKNPTAFYLCATALGRPVSYNEQFFGPGTRLTVL.

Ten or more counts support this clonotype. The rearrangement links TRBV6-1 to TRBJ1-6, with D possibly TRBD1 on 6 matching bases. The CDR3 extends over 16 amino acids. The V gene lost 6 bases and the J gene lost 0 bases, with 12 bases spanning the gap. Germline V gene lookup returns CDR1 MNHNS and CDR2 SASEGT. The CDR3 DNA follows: TGTGCCAGCAGCAACAGGGTTCCCTCCTATAATTCACCCCTCCACTTT. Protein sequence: CASSNRVPSYNSPLHF.

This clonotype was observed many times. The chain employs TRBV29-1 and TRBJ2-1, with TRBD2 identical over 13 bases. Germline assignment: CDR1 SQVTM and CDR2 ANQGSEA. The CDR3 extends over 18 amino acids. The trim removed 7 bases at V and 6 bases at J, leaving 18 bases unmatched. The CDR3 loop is CSAVVGLAGPGGGNEQFF. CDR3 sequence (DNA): TGCAGCGCAGTGGTGGGACTAGCGGGGCCTGGGGGGGGCAATGAGCAGTTCTTC.

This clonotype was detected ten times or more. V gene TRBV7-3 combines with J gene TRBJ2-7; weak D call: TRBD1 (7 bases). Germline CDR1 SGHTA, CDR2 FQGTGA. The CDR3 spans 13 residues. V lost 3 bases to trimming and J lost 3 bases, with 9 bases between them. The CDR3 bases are TGTGCCAGCAGCTTGCAGGGGGGCTACGAGCAGTACTTC. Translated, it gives CASSLQGGYEQYF.

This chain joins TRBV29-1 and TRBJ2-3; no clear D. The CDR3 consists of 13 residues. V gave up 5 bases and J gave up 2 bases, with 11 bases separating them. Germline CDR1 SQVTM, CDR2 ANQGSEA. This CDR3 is CSVNTQLTDTQYF. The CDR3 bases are TGCAGCGTTAATACCCAACTCACAGATACGCAGTATTTT.

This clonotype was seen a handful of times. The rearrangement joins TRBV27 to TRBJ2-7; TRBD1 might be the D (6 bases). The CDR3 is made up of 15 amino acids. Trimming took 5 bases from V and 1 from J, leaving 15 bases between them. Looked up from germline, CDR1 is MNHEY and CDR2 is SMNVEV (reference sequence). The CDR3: CASSLLGQKSYEQYF. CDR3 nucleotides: TGTGCCAGCAGTCTCCTAGGACAGAAATCCTACGAGCAGTACTTC.